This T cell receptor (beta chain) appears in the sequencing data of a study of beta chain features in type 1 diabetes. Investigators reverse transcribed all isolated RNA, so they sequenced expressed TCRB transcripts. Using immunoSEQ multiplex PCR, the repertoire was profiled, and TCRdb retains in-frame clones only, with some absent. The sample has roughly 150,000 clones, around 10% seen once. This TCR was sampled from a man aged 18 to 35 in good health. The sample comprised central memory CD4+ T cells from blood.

CDR3 coding DNA: TGTGCCACCAGCAGAGATCCAGGGAACACTGAAGCTTTCTTT. It is translated as CATSRDPGNTEAFF. The chain uses TRBV15 and TRBJ1-1; D is ambiguous. The CDR3 contains 14 residues. The V end was cut by 0 bases, the J end by 1 base, with 6 bases between. Germline CDR1 and CDR2: LNHNV and YYDKDF (reference sequence).